The clone carrying this TCR beta chain was observed a handful of times. The data stem from a study of blood T cell repertoires in COVID-19. Here immunoSEQ multiplex PCR was the method, and the copy in TCRdb shows in-frame clones only, minus some. The sample has about 240,000 clones, about four fifths seen once. The sequenced material came from peripheral blood. The receptor's source is a woman aged 18-29 years with acute or convalescent COVID-19.

CDR3 nucleotide sequence: TGTGCCAGTAGTATCCACGGGGGAGAGACCCAGTACTTC. Protein sequence: CASSIHGGETQYF. The chain uses TRBV19 and TRBJ2-5, with TRBD2 as a possible D gene (6 bases). CDR1 and CDR2 (germline): LNHDA, SQIVND (reference sequence). V lost 3 bases, J lost 4 bases, and 9 bases lay in between. CDR3 length: 13 residues. Drawing the rest from reference TRBV19 and TRBJ2-5, the complete variable domain is DGGITQSPKYLFRKEGQNVTLSCEQNLNHDAMYWYRQDPGQGLRLIYYSQIVNDFQKGDIAEGYSVSREKKESFPLTVTSAQKNPTAFYLCASSIHGGETQYFGPGTRLLVL.